This T cell receptor beta chain derives from a study of neoadjuvant anti-PD-1 for oral cavity cancer listed by TCRdb under 2021. Turning to the overall study: Three to four biweekly doses of nivolumab at 3 mg/kg were mostly administered to patients before curative-intent surgical resection. A fourth nivolumab dose was given around day 43 to patients without progression, and definitive surgical resection was performed in those patients on days 50-56. Under RECIST 1.1, a patient counted as a responder if showing complete response, partial response or stable disease, and as a non-responder if showing progression. There were more than 10 patients in the parent correlative cohort, and the response rate was less than 40%. The study at large found these results: A higher pretreatment blood Treg/Th17 ratio correlated with both higher pretreatment blood TCRbeta clonality and lower post-treatment tumor TCRbeta clonality. After neoadjuvant nivolumab, T cell clonality (Gini index) in PBMCs was significantly higher in non-responders than in responders. The TCR analyses had only three patients in each response group, and the authors called for validation in larger cohorts.

For deep sequencing, PBMC libraries mostly used approximately 500 ng of input genomic DNA, with six replicates for each sample. The immunoSEQ hsTCRbeta kit was used to prepare TCRbeta libraries according to the manufacturer's instructions. Sequencing of the completed libraries took place using an Illumina NovaSeq 6000 S4 flow cell after they had been pooled to about 3 nM. The authors' pipeline ran thus. The immunoSEQ Analyzer was used for raw data preprocessing and quality control. The analysis was limited to productive rearrangements, and each clonotype was defined by a unique CDR3 amino acid sequence. Repertoire clonality was estimated as the Gini-Simpson index, computed with the R package tcR. Gini indices were compared with Student's t test, and associations with tumor size change were assessed by Pearson correlation. The clones in this table, taken by TCRdb from immuneACCESS, are in-frame only. Not every clone is retained; where verified, under half of the shortfall comes from an unresolved V gene, and the cause of the rest is unknown. V and J calls and clone size come straight from that table; D and trimming were deduced from the DNA. This sample is represented by over 65,000 clones; about nine tenths of them were singletons. Of the sample, approximately 2.6% falls within the top ten clones.

Remarks on this clone: Its antigen target is currently unknown. Base qualities are not provided; no much larger clone lies one nucleotide away.

The sample's time point label, decoded: after neoadjuvant nivolumab, at surgical resection. None of the patients had received prior systemic or radiation treatment, and all were newly diagnosed with stage II-IVA oral cavity squamous cell carcinoma. The cohort was composed of patients with HPV-negative, locally advanced oral cavity squamous cell carcinoma. Peripheral blood mononuclear cells were analyzed directly and were not maintained or expanded in culture. Samples were obtained from a longitudinal correlative study of a single-arm phase II trial of neoadjuvant nivolumab in oral cavity squamous cell carcinoma. Genomic DNA-based TCRbeta sequencing was performed on subject-matched pre- and post-treatment PBMCs and tumors from three responders and three non-responders. Peripheral blood mononuclear cells were collected before nivolumab treatment and again after treatment, at the time of surgery. The Maxwell RSC DNA from Cells kit was used to extract genomic DNA from PBMCs.

V loses 8 bases, J loses 4 bases, and the germline ends lie 17 bases apart. The CDR3 contains 15 residues, cysteine and phenylalanine counted. The CDR3 DNA has 45 bases and is translated from base 1. Based on the germline V gene, the CDR1 and CDR2 sequences are SGHTA and FQGTGA. The sequence joins TRBV7-3 to TRBJ2-2; matching of 7 bases hints at TRBD1 as the D gene. This clonotype was sampled from a person aged 40 to 85 with oral cavity squamous cell carcinoma. Sequencing was performed on PBMCs, taken after nivolumab (anti-PD-1) treatment. The CDR3 in this case is CASRRGQGGTGELFF. The nucleotides read TGTGCCAGCCGCCGGGGGCAGGGGGGCACCGGGGAGCTGTTTTTT.